The 25 T cell receptor beta chains given below trace back to one sample, sequenced in a study of monozygotic twins with inflammatory bowel disease. TCRdb reprocessed the 5' RACE reads, with one entry per CDR3 protein and no DNA. Its table records some 400,000 distinct CDR3 sequences. The specimen was blood. The receptors come from a human donor with ulcerative colitis or Crohn's disease, or a healthy co-twin of an affected twin (not recorded which).

The chain is built from TRBV18 and TRBJ2-7. CDR1 is KGHSH, CDR2 LQKENI, per germline. The CDR3 is made up of 12 amino acids. CDR3 amino acids: CASSPNIYEQYF.

The chain links TRBV29-1 to TRBJ2-7; TCRdb selects TRBD2, and the lack of DNA leaves this call unchecked. Germline V gene lookup returns CDR1 SQVTM and CDR2 ANQGSEA. The CDR3 covers 13 residues. CDR3 amino acids: CSVGLAGVNEQYF.

The rearrangement joins TRBV5-1 to TRBJ2-1; TCRdb designates TRBD2, a call that cannot be tested without DNA. The CDR3 is 20 residues long. Germline-derived CDR1 and CDR2 are SGHRS and YFSETQ. This CDR3 is CASSQFPGLAPPGENNEQFF.

The CDR3: CASSSNGRDREQYF. The chain employs TRBV28 and TRBJ2-7; without DNA, the TCRdb call of TRBD1 cannot be checked. The CDR3 spans 14 residues. Germline CDR1 reads MDHEN; CDR2 reads SYDVKM.

CDR3: CASSVGQGTSSGNTIYF. The chain uses TRBV9 and TRBJ1-3; no DNA is available, so the TRBD1 call from TCRdb remains unchecked. This CDR3 has 17 residues. From germline, CDR1 is SGDLS and CDR2 YYNGEE. Using reference TRBV9 and TRBJ1-3 for the parts outside the CDR3, the full variable domain is DSGVTQTPKHLITATGQRVTLRCSPRSGDLSVYWYQQSLDQGLQFLIQYYNGEERAKGNILERFSAQQFPDLHSELNLSSLELGDSALYFCASSVGQGTSSGNTIYFGEGSWLTVV.

V gene TRBV3-1 combines with J gene TRBJ1-1; TCRdb's assignment of TRBD1 cannot be checked, as there is no DNA. The germline CDR1 and CDR2 sequences are LGHDT and YNNKEL (reference sequence). CDR3 length: 17 residues. The CDR3 sequence: CASSTRGGGFRYTEAFF.

The chain is built from TRBV7-2 and TRBJ1-1. Germline CDR1 SGHTA, CDR2 FQGNSA. The CDR3 length is 14 residues. This chain's CDR3 is CASSLVQGGTEAFF.

The rearrangement links TRBV7-9 to TRBJ1-5. The CDR3 consists of 15 residues. CDR1 and CDR2 from the germline V gene are SEHNR and FQNEAQ (reference sequence). This chain's CDR3 is CASSLGTQRNQPQHF.

The chain recombines TRBV12-3 or TRBV12-4 with TRBJ2-3; the TCRdb call, TRBD2, lacks DNA for checking. The CDR3 is 13 residues long. The CDR3 sequence is CASRLDPTDTQYF.

The rearrangement joins TRBV13 to TRBJ2-1; TCRdb outputs TRBD1, but without DNA this stays unchecked. The CDR3 extends over 15 amino acids. CDR1 and CDR2 (germline): PRHDT, FYEKMQ (reference sequence). The CDR3 loop reads CASSLPVRGNNEQFF.

The rearrangement links TRBV28 to TRBJ2-7; TCRdb reports TRBD1, a call that lacks DNA to check it against. Germline CDR1 is MDHEN and CDR2 is SYDVKM. This CDR3 is 15 amino acids long. CDR3 sequence: CASTGLWDRVDEQYF.

CDR3 residues: CSASRGQGSNQPQHF. The gene calls are TRBV20-1 and TRBJ1-5; TCRdb selects TRBD1, and the lack of DNA leaves this call unchecked. In germline, CDR1 is DFQATT, CDR2 SNEGSKA (reference sequence). The CDR3 loop spans 15 amino acids.

The rearrangement joins TRBV6-5 to TRBJ1-6. CDR1 and CDR2 (germline): MNHEY, SVGAGI. The CDR3 has 17 amino acids. The CDR3 here is CASSFDRVASRDSPLHF.

CDR3 sequence: CSARDRRGWGEKLFF. V usage is TRBV20-1 and J usage is TRBJ1-4. Germline V gene lookup returns CDR1 DFQATT and CDR2 SNEGSKA (reference sequence). CDR3 length equals 15 residues.

The chain recombines TRBV20-1 with TRBJ2-3; TCRdb indicates TRBD1, and absent DNA this call remains unverified. There are 13 residues in the CDR3. The germline gives CDR1 DFQATT, CDR2 SNEGSKA (reference sequence). CDR3 loop: CSAPGQRTDTQYF.

The chain links TRBV2 to TRBJ2-3. This CDR3 comprises 14 residues. Per the germline V gene, CDR1 is SNHLY and CDR2 is FYNNEI. The CDR3 reads CASSAVSLTDTQYF.

This chain connects TRBV7-2 to TRBJ2-1; TCRdb lists TRBD2, though no DNA is available to test this call. Germline CDR1 SGHTA, CDR2 FQGNSA. CDR3 length: 16 amino acids. The CDR3 reads CASSRTRGGIRDEQFF.

This chain uses TRBV4-2 with TRBJ2-7; TCRdb gives TRBD2 as the D gene, but with no DNA this cannot be confirmed. CDR3 length: 14 amino acids. Looked up from germline, CDR1 is LGHNA and CDR2 is YNFKEQ. The CDR3 region is CASSPVAGGSEQYF.

The chain carries TRBV12-3 or TRBV12-4 and TRBJ2-1; TCRdb outputs TRBD1, but without DNA this stays unchecked. The CDR3 covers 15 residues. The CDR3 loop reads CASRIRDSAYNEQFF.

The CDR3 reads CASSLMGASMETQYF. The chain has TRBV27 and TRBJ2-5; TCRdb designates TRBD1, a call that cannot be tested without DNA. The germline gives CDR1 MNHEY, CDR2 SMNVEV (reference sequence). The CDR3 sequence is 15 residues long.

The CDR3 sequence: CAITGDRGVNEQYF. This chain links TRBV10-3 with TRBJ2-7; TCRdb calls TRBD1, which cannot be checked without DNA. Germline CDR1 and CDR2: ENHRY and SYGVKD. This CDR3 has 14 amino acids.

V gene TRBV5-1 combines with J gene TRBJ1-1; TCRdb designates TRBD1, a call that cannot be tested without DNA. This CDR3 has 12 amino acids. The V gene's germline CDR1 is SGHRS and CDR2 YFSETQ. Here the CDR3 reads CASTQGNTEAFF.

The rearrangement joins TRBV11-2 to TRBJ2-7; there is no DNA to check the TCRdb D call of TRBD1. The CDR3 runs to 15 residues. Germline assignment: CDR1 SGHAT and CDR2 FQNNGV. The CDR3 is CASSLRDRSSYEQYF.

The chain combines TRBV6-1 with TRBJ1-6. Germline CDR1 MNHNS, CDR2 SASEGT. The CDR3 is made up of 12 amino acids. The CDR3 reads CASSDRSTPLHF.

V gene TRBV7-9 combines with J gene TRBJ2-2; there is no DNA to check the TCRdb D call of TRBD1. The CDR3 runs to 16 residues. The germline CDR1 and CDR2 sequences are SEHNR and FQNEAQ (reference sequence). CDR3 sequence reads: CASSSERTGGTGELFF.